This TCR beta chain came from a study of coeliac disease. Assay: immunoSEQ multiplex PCR; the TCRdb copy retains only in-frame clones and omits some. The sample contains 3,000 to 3,500 clones, approximately 70% of which appear only once. Broader study findings: Intraepithelial and lamina propria fractions were not highly pure, so cross-contamination was possible. Largely private TRB repertoires meant most sequences were sample-unique.

As to this clone: Its antigen is not known.

Input material: intraepithelial lymphocytes from the gut. The clonotype comes from a man between 18 and 35 years old with celiac disease on a gluten-free diet.

CDR3 sequence reads: CASSSGQGGNEQFF. The CDR3 DNA is TGTGCCAGCAGCTCCGGACAGGGGGGGAATGAGCAGTTCTTC. The chain recombines TRBV7-6 with TRBJ2-1, with TRBD1 identical over 10 bases. The CDR3 has 14 amino acids. Germline CDR1 is SGHVS and CDR2 is FNYEAQ. V shed 4 bases and J 7 bases; nucleotides not matched to a gene: 4.